Sequencing of this TCR beta chain was carried out in a study of T cell repertoires in cytomegalovirus infection. TCRdb re-analysed the reads in MiXCR, keeping a single row per CDR3 protein. The sample lists 100,000 to 150,000 distinct CDR3 sequences; approximately 9.2% were seen once. This clonotype occurred many times. Its specificity is not known. V was shortened by 2 bases and J by 10 bases, with 9 bases between the two germline ends. Per the germline V gene, CDR1 is SGHTA and CDR2 is FQGTGA. The CDR3 totals 11 residues. General study findings and limits: What dominated the ex vivo response were HLA-C-restricted CMV-specific TCR beta clonotypes.

Sequenced material: PBMCs. V is TRBV7-3 and J is TRBJ2-7, with D possibly being TRBD1 (5 bases). This TCR derives from a human donor in good health (CMV status not recorded). Some clones in this sample may be carry-over from other donors' samples. CDR3 bases: TGTGCCAGCAGCTTAGGCAGGGAACAGTACTTC. Protein sequence: CASSLGREQYF. Drawing the rest from reference TRBV7-3 and TRBJ2-7, the complete variable domain is GAGVSQTPSNKVTEKGKYVELRCDPISGHTALYWYRQSLGQGPEFLIYFQGTGAADDSGLPNDRFFAVRPEGSVSTLKIQRTERGDSAVYLCASSLGREQYFGPGTRLTVT.